The TCR beta chain under discussion was sequenced for a study of radiotherapy plus CTLA-4 blockade in lung cancer. The ends lost 4 bases at V and 5 bases at J; junction bases unmatched: 12. The CDR3 spans 16 residues. From germline, CDR1 is SGDLS and CDR2 YYNGEE. The method was immunoSEQ multiplex PCR; TCRdb's version includes in-frame clones alone and lacks a portion of them. This table holds roughly 110,000 clones, roughly 84% found once. The origin of this receptor is a human donor with non-small cell lung cancer that progressed on radiotherapy plus ipilimumab. Some clones in this sample may be carry-over from other donors' samples. This chain uses TRBV9 with TRBJ2-3; 8 positions match TRBD2. The source material was peripheral blood, sampled from a patient treated with radiotherapy plus ipilimumab. The chain's CDR3 is CASSPRGSGVGDTQYF. The CDR3 nucleotides are TGTGCCAGCAGCCCGCGGGGTAGCGGGGTTGGAGATACGCAGTATTTT. Full variable domain (rest looked up from reference TRBV9 and TRBJ2-3): DSGVTQTPKHLITATGQRVTLRCSPRSGDLSVYWYQQSLDQGLQFLIQYYNGEERAKGNILERFSAQQFPDLHSELNLSSLELGDSALYFCASSPRGSGVGDTQYFGPGTRLTVL.